This record looks at one TCR beta chain sequence and its context. Its antigen specificity is not known. Base qualities are missing; no much larger clone stands one base away. CDR1 and CDR2, per the germline V gene, are LGHNA and YNFKEQ. The CDR3 spans 15 residues, from the cysteine through the phenylalanine. Of all the DNA, just the CDR3 is kept, 45 bases in frame from base 1. Trimming removed 4 bases from V and 4 bases from J; the gene matches leave 8 bases unexplained. This record belongs to a study of early T cells in non-severe SARS-CoV-2 infection listed by TCRdb under 2021. About the study as a whole: Because TCR sequencing relied on bulk RNA taken from unsorted whole blood, pairing of alpha and beta chains was not possible.

This was a case-control study nested in a cohort of healthcare workers in London, UK, who had nasopharyngeal swab PCR tests and blood samples taken every week. Healthcare workers were recruited during the week of the UK lockdown, between 23 and 31 March 2020, and followed weekly for up to about 15 weeks. The paper as a whole reports these results and caveats: VDJdb matching was skewed toward anti-spike CD8 responses and likely underestimated virus-specific expansions by missing private and CD4 specificities.

Library construction relied on 5' RACE. This sample was sequenced with a NextSeq 500. To correct for sequencing error and PCR bias, the TCR library protocol tagged individual cDNA molecules with unique molecular identifiers. Both TCR alpha and beta chains were sequenced, and tight co-correlation was observed between alpha and beta sequence abundances in each sample. Processing in the source paper ran as follows. V gene, J gene and CDR3 annotation of TCR sequences was performed with Decombinator V4. TCRs were defined as expanded if a significant change between any two time points was detected under a Poisson model with p below 0.0001. Abundances of TCRs were expressed as counts per million after normalisation to the total number of TCRs sequenced in each sample. TRAV1-2 paired with TRAJ12, TRAJ20 or TRAJ33 defined MAIT TCRs, while TRAV10 paired with TRAJ18 defined iNKT TCRs. VDJdb, accessed on 1 November 2021, was searched for TCRs annotated for CMV, EBV and SARS-CoV-2, and TCRs annotated for more than one antigen were excluded. TCRdb handled the public reads itself, with Q25 trimming in fastp and clone calling in MiXCR, and kept productive beta chains. Rows merge per CDR3 protein into single entries with the most common DNA and genes. These V and J calls originate from TCRdb's pipeline instead of the authors' own analysis. The sample table holds tens of thousands of distinct CDR3 sequences, of which roughly an eighth were seen once. Of the sample, approximately 5.2% falls within the top ten clones.

This sequence originates from an adult who was a healthcare worker with PCR-confirmed SARS-CoV-2 infection or an uninfected control (not recorded which). The chain links TRBV4-2 with TRBJ1-2, with 8 bases matching TRBD1. The sample was whole blood. This receptor has the CDR3 CASSRSFGTGYGYTF. The sequenced DNA is TGTGCCAGCAGCCGCTCATTTGGGACAGGCTATGGCTACACCTTC.